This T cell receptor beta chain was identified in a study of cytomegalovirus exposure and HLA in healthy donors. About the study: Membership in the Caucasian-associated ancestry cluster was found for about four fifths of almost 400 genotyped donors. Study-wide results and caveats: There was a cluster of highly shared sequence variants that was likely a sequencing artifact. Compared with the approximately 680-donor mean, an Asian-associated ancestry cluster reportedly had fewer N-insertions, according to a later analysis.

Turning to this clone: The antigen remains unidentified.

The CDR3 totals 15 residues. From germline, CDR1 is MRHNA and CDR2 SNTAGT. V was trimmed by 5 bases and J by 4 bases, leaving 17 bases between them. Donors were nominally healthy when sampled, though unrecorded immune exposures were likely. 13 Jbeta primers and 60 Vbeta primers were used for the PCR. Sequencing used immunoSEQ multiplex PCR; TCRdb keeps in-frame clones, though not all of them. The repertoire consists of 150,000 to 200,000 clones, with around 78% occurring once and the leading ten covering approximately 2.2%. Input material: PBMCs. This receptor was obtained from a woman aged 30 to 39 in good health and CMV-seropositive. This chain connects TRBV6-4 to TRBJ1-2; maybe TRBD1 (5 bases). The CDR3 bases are TGTGCCAGCAGTCAACAAAAAGGACACCTCTATGGCTACACCTTC. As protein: CASSQQKGHLYGYTF.